The 12 T cell receptor beta chains listed next were all sequenced from one sample in a study of T cell repertoires in cytomegalovirus infection. MiXCR, applied by TCRdb to the reads, yields one record per CDR3 protein. The table lists approximately 250,000 distinct CDR3 sequences, around 6.2% of them singletons. The sample comprised PBMCs. Source of these receptors: a human donor in good health (CMV status not recorded). Some clones in this sample may be carry-over from other donors' samples.

This clonotype was counted at least ten times. This rearrangement joins TRBV20-1 to TRBJ2-7, with D perhaps TRBD1 or TRBD2 (5 bases each). The CDR3 sequence is 15 residues long. The V and J ends lost 1 base and 6 bases respectively, with 19 bases between them. Germline V gives CDR1 DFQATT, CDR2 SNEGSKA (reference sequence). Here the CDR3 reads CSARAQGRLFSEQYF. As DNA, the CDR3 is TGCAGTGCTAGAGCTCAGGGACGCCTGTTTAGCGAGCAGTACTTC.

The chain uses TRBV16 and TRBJ2-1; 8 positions agree with TRBD1. Germline assignment: CDR1 KGHSY and CDR2 FQNENV. This CDR3 comprises 13 residues. V lost 2 bases, J lost 10 bases, and 4 bases stayed unmatched. The DNA of the CDR3 is TGTGCCAGCAGCCAAGACAGGGGCGGAGAGCAGTTCTTC. Its protein product is CASSQDRGGEQFF.

The chain joins TRBV28 to TRBJ1-5; D is unclear. V lost 2 bases to trimming and J lost 5 bases, with 10 bases between them. Germline V gene data show CDR1 as MDHEN and CDR2 as SYDVKM. The CDR3 contains 14 residues. DNA of the CDR3: TGTGCCAGCAGTTTAGGGCAGGTCTATCAGCCCCAGCATTTT. Translation: CASSLGQVYQPQHF. The full variable domain, completed using reference TRBV28 and TRBJ1-5, is DVKVTQSSRYLVKRTGEKVFLECVQDMDHENMFWYRQDPGLGLRLIYFSYDVKMKEKGDIPEGYSVSREKKERFSLILESASTNQTSMYLCASSLGQVYQPQHFGDGTRLSIL.

This clonotype was picked up many times. The rearrangement joins TRBV28 to TRBJ2-7, with 15 bases identical to TRBD2. The CDR3 consists of 17 residues. Germline-derived CDR1 and CDR2 are MDHEN and SYDVKM. J gave up 2 bases and V 5 bases, and 7 bases lay outside the gene matches. The CDR3 loop is CASSPGLAGGLTYEQYF. CDR3 sequence (DNA): TGTGCCAGCAGTCCGGGACTAGCGGGGGGCCTCACCTACGAGCAGTACTTC.

There are many counts of this clonotype. The gene calls are TRBV5-5 and TRBJ2-4; D may be TRBD1 (6 bases). CDR3 length: 16 amino acids. Germline V gene sequence: CDR1 SGHKS, CDR2 YYEKEE (reference sequence). V gave up 2 bases and J gave up 0 bases, with 12 bases separating them. This CDR3 reads CASSLGQPVAKNIQYF. The CDR3 DNA reads as TGTGCCAGCAGCTTAGGACAGCCCGTAGCCAAAAACATTCAGTACTTC.

This clonotype was counted a few times. V and J are TRBV20-1 and TRBJ1-1; D is undetermined. Between the trimmed V and J ends, which lost 5 bases and 0 bases, there was a span of 13 bases. Germline CDR1 reads DFQATT; CDR2 reads SNEGSKA (reference sequence). This CDR3 comprises 14 residues. The CDR3 region has the DNA TGCAGTGCTGGGAGGGAACTTATGAACACTGAAGCTTTCTTT. Encoded protein: CSAGRELMNTEAFF.

This clonotype occurred many times. This chain joins TRBV20-1 and TRBJ2-3; the match to TRBD2 covers 10 bases. V shed 0 bases and J 2 bases; nucleotides not matched to a gene: 8. The CDR3 is 17 residues long. Looked up from germline, CDR1 is DFQATT and CDR2 is SNEGSKA (reference sequence). CDR3 nucleotide sequence: TGCAGTGCTAGAGATCGGGCTAGCGGGGGATCCACAGATACGCAGTATTTT. It yields the protein CSARDRASGGSTDTQYF.

This clonotype appeared many times. The chain has TRBV9 and TRBJ2-1, with 10 bases matching TRBD2. The V segment lost 3 bases and the J segment 6 bases; nucleotides outside the gene matches: 9. CDR3 length: 16 residues. The germline CDR1 and CDR2 sequences are SGDLS and YYNGEE. This chain's CDR3 is CASSAPLAGESNEQFF. In DNA form, the CDR3 reads TGTGCCAGCAGCGCACCGCTAGCGGGGGAATCCAATGAGCAGTTCTTC.

At least ten counts were recorded for this clonotype. CDR3 in amino acids: CASSPGWGPKNIQYF. The CDR3 coding sequence is TGTGCCAGCAGCCCAGGGTGGGGGCCCAAAAACATTCAGTACTTC. The chain recombines TRBV7-8 with TRBJ2-4, with TRBD1 as a possible D gene (6 bases). The germline CDR1 and CDR2 sequences are SGHVS and FQNEAQ. This CDR3 has 15 amino acids. The ends were cut back, 5 bases at V and 2 bases at J, with 13 bases in the middle.

This clonotype appeared many times. J is TRBJ2-7 and V is TRBV6-6, with 10 bases lining up with TRBD1. The V gene end was trimmed by 0 bases and the J gene end by 2 bases; junction bases not matched to a gene: 7. CDR1 and CDR2 (germline): MNHNY, SVGAGI (reference sequence). This CDR3 has 17 amino acids. Written as DNA, the CDR3 is TGTGCCAGCAGTTACTCACCACCGGGACAGGGGCCCTACGAGCAGTACTTC. Translating it yields CASSYSPPGQGPYEQYF.

This clonotype has at least ten counts. The chain carries TRBV20-1 and TRBJ1-2; D is perhaps TRBD1 (5 bases). The V end lost 6 bases, the J end lost 0 bases, and 14 bases lay between the germline ends. The germline CDR1 and CDR2 sequences are DFQATT and SNEGSKA (reference sequence). This CDR3 is built from 14 residues. For the CDR3, the DNA is TGCAGTGCGGGGGGGACGGAATCTAACTATGGCTACACCTTC. The encoded protein is CSAGGTESNYGYTF.

This clonotype was observed at least ten times. This CDR3 is CASSPRRAGGRMNTEAFF. The CDR3 region has the DNA TGTGCCAGCTCACCACGACGGGCCGGGGGGCGTATGAACACTGAAGCTTTCTTT. The gene calls are TRBV18 and TRBJ1-1; D is possibly TRBD1 (6 bases). The V gene's germline CDR1 is KGHSH and CDR2 LQKENI. The CDR3 runs 18 residues. The V end lost 1 base, the J end lost 0 bases, and 18 bases lay between the germline ends.